This T cell receptor (beta chain) was captured by sequencing in a study of blood T cells in healthy people across ages. Study context: Capture by template switching was about one barcoded beta molecule per two T cells.

Then a second PCR, running roughly 7 to 11 cycles, was carried out with a sample-barcoded 5' primer and a J-beta primer mix. TCRdb called the 5' RACE reads again in MiXCR, with one record for every CDR3 protein. The repertoire holds hundreds of thousands of distinct CDR3 sequences, 45% to 65% seen once, with 51% in the top ten. Germline V gene lookup returns CDR1 SGHVS and CDR2 FQNEAQ. There are 18 residues in the CDR3. V dropped 0 bases and J dropped 0 bases, with 15 bases sitting between them. As for this clonotype: What it recognizes is unknown.

Study-wide results and limits: Age brought a roughly linear fall in TCR beta diversity measured per million T cells. Samples with more naive T cells showed higher observed beta diversity.

Each donor supplied around 10 milliliters of peripheral blood. Sequenced input: blood. This TCR was recovered from a man in his 60s in good health. The chain recombines TRBV7-8 with TRBJ2-4; no definite D call. This chain's CDR3 is CASSLAVEAELAKNIQYF. In DNA, the CDR3 is TGTGCCAGCAGCTTAGCGGTAGAGGCCGAGCTAGCCAAAAACATTCAGTACTTC.